This paragraph covers one T cell receptor (beta chain) sequence. Its specificity is not known. The V gene's germline CDR1 is LNHDA and CDR2 SQIVND (reference sequence). CDR3 length equals 14 residues. The V and J ends lost 4 bases and 7 bases, in that order; junction bases with no gene match: 7. The data were obtained in a study of OX40 agonist ivuxolimab in advanced cancers. The study's findings and limits: Expanded clones tended on average to be more numerous among CD8+ T cells than CD4+. Certain nonresponders likewise exhibited a low normalized T-cell clonal expansion.

Clones were sequenced by immunoSEQ multiplex PCR, and TCRdb holds only the in-frame ones, with some missing. Of 37,000 or so clones listed, approximately 84% were seen once; the top ten hold about a sixth. Sequences were derived from CD4+ or CD8+ T cells sorted from blood, sampled in a trial of the OX40 agonist ivuxolimab. V usage is TRBV19 and J usage is TRBJ1-1; 9 nucleotides align to TRBD1. The sequence came from an adult with an advanced solid tumor such as melanoma, head and neck, liver or kidney cancer. CDR3 nucleotide sequence: TGTGCCAGTAGTAAATACAGGGGGCGGAATGAAGCTTTCTTT. It yields the protein CASSKYRGRNEAFF.